This T cell receptor (beta chain) was sequenced for a study of TIL therapy for anti-PD-1-resistant metastatic lung cancer. Background on the study: Tumors were harvested before any PD-1/PD-L1 blockade. By whole-exome sequencing, median non-synonymous tumor mutation burden was under 1.9 mutations per megabase. Several tumors were EGFR-mutant and two were ALK-rearranged.

This was the immunoSEQ v3 assay. Assay used: immunoSEQ multiplex PCR; TCRdb lists only in-frame clones, some missing. Of tens of thousands of clones in the sample, around 87% are singletons; the top ten hold just over 2.5%. The CDR3 runs 12 residues. Trimming removed 3 bases at V and 8 bases at J, with 8 bases between. The germline V gene has CDR1 MNHEY and CDR2 SMNVEV (reference sequence). The time point was: pre-treatment sample, taken before nivolumab and TIL therapy. Here the sequenced sample was blood, taken at baseline. The J gene is TRBJ2-1, the V gene TRBV27; tentative D call: TRBD1 (6 bases). The TCR sequence derives from a person between 25 and 79 years old with non-small cell lung cancer. The CDR3 sequence: CASSFRGYEQFF. Written as DNA, the CDR3 is TGTGCCAGCAGTTTCAGGGGCTATGAGCAGTTCTTC.